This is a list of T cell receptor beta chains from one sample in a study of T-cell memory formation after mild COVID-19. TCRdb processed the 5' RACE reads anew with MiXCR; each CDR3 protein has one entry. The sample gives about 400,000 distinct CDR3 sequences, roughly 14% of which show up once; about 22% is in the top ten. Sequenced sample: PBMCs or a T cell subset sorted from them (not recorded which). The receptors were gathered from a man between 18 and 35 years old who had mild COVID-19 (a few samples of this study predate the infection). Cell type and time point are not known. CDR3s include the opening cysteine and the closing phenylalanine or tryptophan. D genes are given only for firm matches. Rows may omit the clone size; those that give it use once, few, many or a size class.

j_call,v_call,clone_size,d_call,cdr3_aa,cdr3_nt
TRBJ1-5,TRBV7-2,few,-,CASSLAYRTGGNQPQHF,TGTGCCAGCAGCTTAGCGTATAGGACGGGTGGAAATCAGCCCCAGCATTTT
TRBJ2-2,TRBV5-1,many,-,CASSSQVGGELFF,TGCGCCAGCAGCTCGCAGGTCGGCGGGGAGCTGTTTTTT
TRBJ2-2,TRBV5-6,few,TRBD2,CASSLGLAGASGELFF,TGTGCCAGCAGCTTGGGACTAGCGGGGGCCTCCGGGGAGCTGTTTTTT
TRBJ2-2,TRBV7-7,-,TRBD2,CASSPRASGGAGELFF,TGTGCCAGCAGCCCCCGGGCTAGCGGTGGGGCGGGGGAGCTGTTTTTT
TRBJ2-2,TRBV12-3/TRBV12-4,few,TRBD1,CASSLVLGQGPPGELFF,TGTGCCAGCAGTTTAGTCCTGGGACAGGGTCCCCCCGGGGAGCTGTTTTTT
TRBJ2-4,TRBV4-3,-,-,CASSQDHPAGSHWENIQYF,TGCGCCAGCAGCCAAGATCATCCCGCGGGGAGTCATTGGGAAAACATTCAGTACTTC
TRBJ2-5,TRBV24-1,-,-,CATSDGVYQETQYF,TGTGCCACCAGTGACGGAGTTTATCAAGAGACCCAGTACTTC
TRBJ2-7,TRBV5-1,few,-,CASRLTPHTTEQYF,TGCGCCAGCAGATTGACACCCCATACGACTGAGCAGTACTTC
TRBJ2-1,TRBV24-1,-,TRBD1,CATSDPSARQGSRYNEQFF,TGTGCCACCAGTGACCCTTCAGCCCGACAGGGCAGTAGGTACAATGAGCAGTTCTTC
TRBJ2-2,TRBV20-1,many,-,CSASPGGELFF,TGCAGTGCTAGTCCCGGCGGGGAGCTGTTTTTT
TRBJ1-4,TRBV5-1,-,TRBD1,CASSILGQGVEKLFF,TGCGCCAGCAGCATACTAGGACAGGGCGTCGAAAAACTGTTTTTT
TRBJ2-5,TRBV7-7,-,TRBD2,CASSPGISGIQETQYF,TGTGCCAGCAGCCCCGGGATTAGCGGGATCCAAGAGACCCAGTACTTC
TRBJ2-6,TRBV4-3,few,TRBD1,CASSSRQGGSGANVLTF,TGCGCCAGCAGCAGCCGACAGGGCGGCTCTGGGGCCAACGTCCTGACTTTC
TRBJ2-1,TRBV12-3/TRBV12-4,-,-,CASRLHNEQFF,TGTGCCAGCAGATTACACAATGAGCAGTTCTTC
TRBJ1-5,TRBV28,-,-,CASSQQHQPQHF,TGTGCCAGCAGTCAACAGCATCAGCCCCAGCATTTT
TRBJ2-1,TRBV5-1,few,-,CASNGLGRDEQFF,TGCGCCAGCAATGGGCTTGGTCGGGATGAGCAGTTCTTC
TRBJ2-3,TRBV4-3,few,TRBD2,CASSQKTSGGTDTQYF,TGCGCCAGCAGCCAAAAGACTAGCGGGGGCACAGATACGCAGTATTTT
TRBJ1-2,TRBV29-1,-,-,CSVDSGTWGYTF,TGCAGCGTTGATTCCGGGACTTGGGGCTACACCTTC
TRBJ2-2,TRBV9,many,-,CASSVEREFYTGELFF,TGTGCCAGCAGCGTAGAAAGGGAATTCTACACCGGGGAGCTGTTTTTT
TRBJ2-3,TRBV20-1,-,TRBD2,CSHKSGARTDTQYF,TGCAGTCATAAAAGCGGGGCCCGCACAGATACGCAGTATTTT
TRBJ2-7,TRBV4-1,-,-,CASSQDQGGRQYF,TGCGCCAGCAGCCAAGATCAGGGAGGTCGGCAGTACTTC
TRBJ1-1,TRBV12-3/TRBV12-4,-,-,CASSNRAGDTEAFF,TGTGCCAGCAGCAATCGGGCGGGCGACACTGAAGCTTTCTTT
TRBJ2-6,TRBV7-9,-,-,CASTSAGANVLTF,TGTGCCAGCACCTCCGCTGGGGCCAACGTCCTGACTTTC
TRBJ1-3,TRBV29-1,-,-,CSVEGVGGLGGNTIYF,TGCAGCGTTGAAGGCGTTGGGGGCCTTGGTGGAAACACCATATATTTT
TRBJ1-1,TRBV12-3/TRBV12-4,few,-,CASSFANTEAFF,TGTGCCAGCAGTTTCGCGAACACTGAAGCTTTCTTT
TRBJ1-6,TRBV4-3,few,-,CASSQDVLRRTYQSNNSPLHF,TGCGCCAGCAGCCAAGATGTGCTTAGACGCACCTACCAGAGTAATAATTCACCCCTCCACTTT
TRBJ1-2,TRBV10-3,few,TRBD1,CAISESGQTGTF,TGTGCCATCAGTGAGTCGGGACAGACTGGCACCTTC
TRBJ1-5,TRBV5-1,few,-,CASSLGGTADQPQHF,TGCGCCAGCAGCTTGGGGGGGACGGCAGATCAGCCCCAGCATTTT
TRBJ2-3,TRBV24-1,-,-,CATSVPRGDTQYF,TGTGCCACCAGTGTGCCCCGTGGAGATACGCAGTATTTT
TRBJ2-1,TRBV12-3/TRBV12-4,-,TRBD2,CASSAQTSGPWDEQFF,TGTGCCAGCAGCGCCCAGACTAGCGGCCCGTGGGATGAGCAGTTCTTC
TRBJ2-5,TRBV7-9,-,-,CASSYTVYRETQYF,TGTGCCAGCAGCTACACGGTCTATCGGGAGACCCAGTACTTC
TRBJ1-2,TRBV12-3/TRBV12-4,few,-,CASSSGANYGYTF,TGTGCCAGCAGTTCGGGGGCCAACTATGGCTACACCTTC
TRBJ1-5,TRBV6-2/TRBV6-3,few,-,CASSYGGTQPQHF,TGTGCCAGCAGTTATGGGGGTACTCAGCCCCAGCATTTT
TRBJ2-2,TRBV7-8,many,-,CASSLRETGELFF,TGTGCCAGCAGCTTACGGGAGACCGGGGAGCTGTTTTTT
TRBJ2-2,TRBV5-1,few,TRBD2,CASSPVSLLAGANTGELFF,TGCGCCAGCAGCCCAGTCTCCCTTCTAGCGGGGGCGAACACCGGGGAGCTGTTTTTT
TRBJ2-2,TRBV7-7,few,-,CASSPVMQGWTGELFF,TGTGCTAGCAGCCCCGTGATGCAGGGTTGGACCGGGGAGCTGTTTTTT
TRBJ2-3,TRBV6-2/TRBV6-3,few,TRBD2,CASRPERGRLHTQYF,TGTGCCAGCCGACCGGAGCGGGGGCGGCTCCATACGCAGTATTTT
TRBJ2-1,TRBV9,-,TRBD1,CASSGRDSYNEQFF,TGTGCCAGCAGCGGCCGGGACAGTTACAATGAGCAGTTCTTC
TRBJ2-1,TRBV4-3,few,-,CASSQTHSLGYNEQFF,TGCGCCAGCAGCCAGACTCACTCTCTGGGCTACAATGAGCAGTTCTTC
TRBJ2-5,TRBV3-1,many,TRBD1,CASSQSSGGVETQYF,TGTGCCAGCAGCCAATCCTCAGGGGGCGTGGAGACCCAGTACTTC
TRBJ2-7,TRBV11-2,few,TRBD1,CASSQGGQGFYEQYF,TGTGCCAGCAGCCAAGGGGGACAGGGTTTCTACGAGCAGTACTTC
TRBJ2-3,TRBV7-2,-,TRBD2,CASSAVGSPGGTQYF,TGTGCCAGCAGCGCGGTGGGCTCCCCGGGGGGTACGCAGTATTTT
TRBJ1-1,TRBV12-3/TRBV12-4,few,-,CASSLGDHRNTEAFF,TGTGCCAGCAGTTTAGGGGACCACCGGAACACTGAAGCTTTCTTT
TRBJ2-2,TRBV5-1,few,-,CASSLGREYFGELFF,TGCGCCAGCAGCTTGGGTCGGGAGTATTTCGGGGAGCTGTTTTTT
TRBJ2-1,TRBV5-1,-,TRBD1,CASSSSQGQGADEQFF,TGCGCCAGCAGCTCCAGCCAGGGACAGGGGGCAGATGAGCAGTTCTTC
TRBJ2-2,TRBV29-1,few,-,CSVAVTGIGGELFF,TGCAGCGTTGCGGTCACGGGCATTGGCGGGGAGCTGTTTTTT
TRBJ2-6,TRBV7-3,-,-,CASSTGVSGANVLTF,TGTGCCAGCAGCACAGGAGTCTCTGGGGCCAACGTCCTGACTTTC
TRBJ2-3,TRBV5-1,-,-,CASMGGRPNYYTQYF,TGCGCCAGCATGGGCGGACGGCCGAACTACTATACGCAGTATTTT
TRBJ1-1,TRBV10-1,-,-,CASSESRGRNTEAFF,TGCGCCAGCAGTGAGTCCAGGGGCCGAAACACTGAAGCTTTCTTT
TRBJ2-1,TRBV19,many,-,CASKTGALSNEQFF,TGTGCCAGTAAGACGGGGGCTCTGTCCAATGAGCAGTTCTTC
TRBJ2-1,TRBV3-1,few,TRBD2,CAVASGGASAEQFF,TGTGCCGTAGCCAGCGGGGGGGCTTCGGCAGAGCAGTTCTTC
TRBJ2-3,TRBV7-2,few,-,CASSPQTGSITDTQYF,TGTGCCAGCAGCCCCCAGACTGGATCCATCACAGATACGCAGTATTTT
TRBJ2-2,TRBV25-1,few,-,CASSEYREGFGELFF,TGTGCCAGCAGTGAATACAGGGAAGGTTTCGGGGAGCTGTTTTTT
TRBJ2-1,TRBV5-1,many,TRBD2,CASSLVGGGEQFF,TGCGCCAGCAGCTTGGTAGGCGGGGGTGAGCAGTTCTTC
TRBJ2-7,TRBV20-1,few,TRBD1,CSAGQGAYEQYF,TGCAGTGCCGGACAGGGGGCGTACGAGCAGTACTTC
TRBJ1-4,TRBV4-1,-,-,CASSDPGDGEKLFF,TGCGCCAGCAGCGACCCGGGGGATGGTGAAAAACTGTTTTTT
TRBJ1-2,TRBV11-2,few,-,CASSSRDTTNYGYTF,TGTGCCAGCAGCTCCAGGGATACCACTAACTATGGCTACACCTTC
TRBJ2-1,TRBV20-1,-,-,CSAIVLGYNEQFF,TGCAGTGCTATTGTCCTCGGGTACAATGAGCAGTTCTTC
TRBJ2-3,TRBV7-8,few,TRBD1,CASGLDAGTGVRDTQYF,TGTGCCAGCGGCCTGGATGCGGGGACAGGGGTCCGAGATACGCAGTATTTT
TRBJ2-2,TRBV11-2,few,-,CASSFRGENTGELFF,TGTGCCAGCAGCTTTCGAGGAGAGAACACCGGGGAGCTGTTTTTT